This is a list of T cell receptor beta chains from one sample in a study of T cell responses to AZD1222 COVID-19 vaccine. Sequenced by immunoSEQ multiplex PCR; TCRdb stores in-frame clones only, minus some. The top ten hold approximately 5.3% of the sample, which has about 86,000 clones, around 90% seen once. Sequences were derived from peripheral blood, sampled 28 days after the second AZD1222 dose. These receptors originate from an adult who received the AZD1222 COVID-19 vaccine. Both conserved end residues are part of each CDR3. A D gene is named only where the DNA matches it firmly. Only some rows state a clone size, as once, few, many or a class for expanded clones.

abundance: .; v_gene: TRBV27; d_gene: .; j_gene: TRBJ1-5; CDR3aa: CASGTVGQPQHF; CDR3nt: TGTGCCAGCGGCACCGTCGGTCAGCCCCAGCATTTT
abundance: .; v_gene: TRBV5-1; d_gene: TRBD1; j_gene: TRBJ2-2; CDR3aa: CASSGIQGSGELFF; CDR3nt: TGCGCCAGCAGCGGAATACAGGGGTCCGGGGAGCTGTTTTTT
abundance: .; v_gene: TRBV27; d_gene: TRBD1; j_gene: TRBJ2-2; CDR3aa: CASSLVQGATGELFF; CDR3nt: TGTGCCAGCAGTTTAGTCCAGGGGGCGACCGGGGAGCTGTTTTTT
abundance: .; v_gene: TRBV29-1; d_gene: .; j_gene: TRBJ1-3; CDR3aa: CSVEDPTGSGNTIYF; CDR3nt: TGCAGCGTTGAAGATCCGACGGGCTCTGGAAACACCATATATTTT
abundance: .; v_gene: TRBV7-3; d_gene: .; j_gene: TRBJ1-1; CDR3aa: CASSLTMIMNTEAFF; CDR3nt: TGTGCCAGCAGCTTAACGATGATAATGAACACTGAAGCTTTCTTT
abundance: .; v_gene: TRBV28; d_gene: .; j_gene: TRBJ1-4; CDR3aa: CASRGVATNEKLFF; CDR3nt: TGTGCCAGCAGGGGGGTTGCAACTAATGAAAAACTGTTTTTT
abundance: .; v_gene: TRBV6-4; d_gene: .; j_gene: TRBJ1-4; CDR3aa: CASSDREGEKLFF; CDR3nt: TGTGCCAGCAGTGACAGGGAGGGTGAAAAACTGTTTTTT
abundance: .; v_gene: TRBV18; d_gene: .; j_gene: TRBJ2-1; CDR3aa: CASSLAAGDSSNEQFF; CDR3nt: TGTGCCAGCTCACTTGCTGCAGGGGACTCCTCCAATGAGCAGTTCTTC
abundance: .; v_gene: TRBV15; d_gene: TRBD1; j_gene: TRBJ1-2; CDR3aa: CATSRDRTGADYGYTF; CDR3nt: TGTGCCACCAGCAGAGATCGGACAGGGGCCGACTATGGCTACACCTTC
abundance: .; v_gene: TRBV19; d_gene: .; j_gene: TRBJ1-4; CDR3aa: CATLGTPPGKLFF; CDR3nt: TGTGCCACCCTCGGGACTCCCCCAGGGAAACTGTTTTTT
abundance: once; v_gene: TRBV5-4; d_gene: .; j_gene: TRBJ1-1; CDR3aa: CASSSRPGQAPVGAFF; CDR3nt: TGTGCCAGCAGCTCGCGACCGGGACAAGCCCCCGTGGGAGCTTTCTTT
abundance: .; v_gene: TRBV27; d_gene: TRBD1; j_gene: TRBJ1-2; CDR3aa: CASGTGPNPLIGYTF; CDR3nt: TGTGCCAGCGGGACAGGCCCTAACCCTCTTATCGGCTACACCTTC
abundance: .; v_gene: TRBV5-1; d_gene: .; j_gene: TRBJ2-6; CDR3aa: CASSRYSGTGANVLTF; CDR3nt: TGCGCCAGCAGCCGCTACTCGGGAACTGGGGCCAACGTCCTGACTTTC
abundance: once; v_gene: TRBV9; d_gene: .; j_gene: TRBJ2-7; CDR3aa: CASSVAERNYEQYF; CDR3nt: TGTGCCAGCAGCGTAGCGGAGAGAAACTACGAGCAGTACTTC
abundance: .; v_gene: TRBV27; d_gene: .; j_gene: TRBJ1-4; CDR3aa: CASSLSWSPNEKLFF; CDR3nt: TGTGCCAGCAGTTTATCATGGAGTCCAAATGAAAAACTGTTTTTT
abundance: .; v_gene: TRBV18; d_gene: .; j_gene: TRBJ2-3; CDR3aa: CASSPKGWRDPATDTQYF; CDR3nt: TGTGCCAGCTCACCAAAAGGTTGGCGGGATCCGGCGACAGATACGCAGTATTTT
abundance: once; v_gene: TRBV7-3; d_gene: TRBD2; j_gene: TRBJ2-3; CDR3aa: CASSFLAGGLSTDTQYF; CDR3nt: TGTGCCAGCAGCTTCCTAGCGGGGGGACTCAGCACAGATACGCAGTATTTT
abundance: .; v_gene: TRBV7-6; d_gene: .; j_gene: TRBJ1-2; CDR3aa: CASSNRREDGYTF; CDR3nt: TGTGCCAGCAGCAATCGGAGGGAGGATGGCTACACCTTC
abundance: few; v_gene: TRBV19; d_gene: .; j_gene: TRBJ1-6; CDR3aa: CASSIDPYSSYNSPLHF; CDR3nt: TGTGCCAGTAGTATAGATCCTTACAGCTCCTATAATTCACCCCTCCACTTT
abundance: .; v_gene: TRBV11-2; d_gene: .; j_gene: TRBJ2-5; CDR3aa: CASSSPNRRETQYF; CDR3nt: TGTGCCAGCAGCTCCCCTAATCGGCGGGAGACCCAGTACTTC
abundance: .; v_gene: TRBV30; d_gene: TRBD1; j_gene: TRBJ2-5; CDR3aa: CAWSAGQGPQETQYF; CDR3nt: TGTGCCTGGAGCGCGGGACAGGGCCCCCAAGAGACCCAGTACTTC
abundance: .; v_gene: TRBV28; d_gene: .; j_gene: TRBJ1-1; CDR3aa: CASRGIMNTEAFF; CDR3nt: TGTGCCAGCAGGGGGATCATGAACACTGAAGCTTTCTTT
abundance: .; v_gene: TRBV7-7; d_gene: .; j_gene: TRBJ2-2; CDR3aa: CASSSSGTTNTGELFF; CDR3nt: TGTGCTAGCAGCTCCTCCGGGACAACGAACACCGGGGAGCTGTTTTTT
abundance: few; v_gene: TRBV2; d_gene: TRBD2; j_gene: TRBJ2-1; CDR3aa: CASSEDWAGGPKQFF; CDR3nt: TGTGCCAGCAGTGAAGACTGGGCGGGGGGGCCGAAGCAGTTCTTC
abundance: .; v_gene: TRBV5-6; d_gene: TRBD2; j_gene: TRBJ2-3; CDR3aa: CASSLFAGGTDTQYF; CDR3nt: TGTGCCAGCAGCTTGTTTGCGGGGGGCACAGATACGCAGTATTTT
abundance: .; v_gene: TRBV21-1; d_gene: .; j_gene: TRBJ1-1; CDR3aa: CASSKFREGMNTEAFF; CDR3nt: TGTGCCAGCAGCAAGTTCAGAGAGGGAATGAACACTGAAGCTTTCTTT
abundance: .; v_gene: TRBV27; d_gene: .; j_gene: TRBJ1-2; CDR3aa: CASSPFSARPTRVTNYGYTF; CDR3nt: TGTGCCAGCAGTCCCTTTTCGGCTCGCCCGACCAGGGTAACTAACTATGGCTACACCTTC
abundance: .; v_gene: TRBV6-1; d_gene: TRBD1; j_gene: TRBJ1-2; CDR3aa: CASSEGPGTADHYGYTF; CDR3nt: TGTGCCAGCAGTGAAGGCCCCGGGACAGCGGACCACTATGGCTACACCTTC
abundance: .; v_gene: TRBV28; d_gene: TRBD1; j_gene: TRBJ1-2; CDR3aa: CASRSRDSTEAIYGYTF; CDR3nt: TGTGCCAGCAGAAGCCGGGACAGCACAGAGGCAATCTATGGCTACACCTTC
abundance: .; v_gene: TRBV13; d_gene: TRBD1; j_gene: TRBJ2-3; CDR3aa: CASSFRDRASAFTDTQYF; CDR3nt: TGTGCCAGCAGCTTCCGGGACAGGGCTAGCGCATTCACAGATACGCAGTATTTT
abundance: .; v_gene: TRBV4-1; d_gene: .; j_gene: TRBJ1-2; CDR3aa: CASSQVGSAVYGYTF; CDR3nt: TGCGCCAGCAGCCAAGTCGGGTCAGCGGTCTATGGCTACACCTTC
abundance: .; v_gene: TRBV10-2; d_gene: .; j_gene: TRBJ1-1; CDR3aa: CASSELGNTEAFF; CDR3nt: TGCGCCAGCAGTGAGTTGGGAAACACTGAAGCTTTCTTT
abundance: .; v_gene: TRBV10-3; d_gene: .; j_gene: TRBJ2-5; CDR3aa: CAISESGYSLKETQYF; CDR3nt: TGTGCCATCAGTGAGTCAGGATACAGCCTCAAAGAGACCCAGTACTTC
abundance: once; v_gene: TRBV4-1; d_gene: TRBD1; j_gene: TRBJ2-3; CDR3aa: CASSHATDRDTDTQYF; CDR3nt: TGCGCCAGCAGCCACGCTACGGACAGGGACACAGATACGCAGTATTTT
abundance: .; v_gene: TRBV19; d_gene: TRBD2; j_gene: TRBJ2-2; CDR3aa: CASSRRSGVFTGELFF; CDR3nt: TGTGCCAGTAGTAGACGTAGCGGGGTCTTTACCGGGGAGCTGTTTTTT
abundance: .; v_gene: TRBV7-7; d_gene: .; j_gene: TRBJ2-5; CDR3aa: CASSSGVNLETQYF; CDR3nt: TGTGCTAGCAGCTCGGGAGTAAATCTGGAGACCCAGTACTTC
abundance: few; v_gene: TRBV6-4; d_gene: TRBD1; j_gene: TRBJ2-3; CDR3aa: CASSDSTGGADTQYF; CDR3nt: TGTGCCAGCAGTGACTCGACAGGGGGCGCAGATACGCAGTATTTT
abundance: .; v_gene: TRBV5-1; d_gene: .; j_gene: TRBJ2-5; CDR3aa: CASSLTRQETQYF; CDR3nt: TGCGCCAGCAGCTTGACTAGGCAAGAGACCCAGTACTTC
abundance: .; v_gene: TRBV20-1; d_gene: TRBD1; j_gene: TRBJ2-7; CDR3aa: CSGQGGYEQYF; CDR3nt: TGCAGTGGACAGGGGGGCTACGAGCAGTACTTC
abundance: .; v_gene: TRBV6-4; d_gene: TRBD2; j_gene: TRBJ2-1; CDR3aa: CASSDGGAYNEQFF; CDR3nt: TGTGCCAGCAGTGACGGGGGGGCCTACAATGAGCAGTTCTTC
abundance: .; v_gene: TRBV27; d_gene: TRBD2; j_gene: TRBJ2-3; CDR3aa: CASSPLAGVADTQYF; CDR3nt: TGTGCCAGCAGTCCACTAGCGGGGGTGGCAGATACGCAGTATTTT
abundance: .; v_gene: TRBV6-2/TRBV6-3; d_gene: TRBD1; j_gene: TRBJ1-5; CDR3aa: CASSYQYGTETNQPQHF; CDR3nt: TGTGCCAGCAGTTACCAATACGGGACAGAGACCAATCAGCCCCAGCATTTT
abundance: .; v_gene: TRBV7-9; d_gene: .; j_gene: TRBJ2-5; CDR3aa: CASSLAISARETQYF; CDR3nt: TGTGCCAGCAGCTTAGCGATAAGTGCGCGTGAGACCCAGTACTTC
abundance: .; v_gene: TRBV29-1; d_gene: .; j_gene: TRBJ1-2; CDR3aa: CSVIMGSNYGYTF; CDR3nt: TGCAGCGTTATTATGGGCTCGAACTATGGCTACACCTTC
abundance: .; v_gene: TRBV4-3; d_gene: TRBD1; j_gene: TRBJ2-7; CDR3aa: CASSQGDRNYEQYF; CDR3nt: TGCGCCAGCAGCCAAGGGGACAGGAACTACGAGCAGTACTTC
abundance: .; v_gene: TRBV5-1; d_gene: .; j_gene: TRBJ2-7; CDR3aa: CASSLVLKKPYEQYF; CDR3nt: TGCGCCAGCAGCTTGGTTCTAAAAAAGCCCTACGAGCAGTACTTC
abundance: .; v_gene: TRBV5-4; d_gene: .; j_gene: TRBJ2-7; CDR3aa: CASSFGTYEQYF; CDR3nt: TGTGCCAGCAGCTTCGGGACCTACGAGCAGTACTTC
abundance: once; v_gene: TRBV6-2/TRBV6-3; d_gene: .; j_gene: TRBJ1-5; CDR3aa: CASSYGDIDQPQHF; CDR3nt: TGTGCCAGCAGTTACGGGGACATCGATCAGCCCCAGCATTTT
abundance: .; v_gene: TRBV6-5; d_gene: TRBD2; j_gene: TRBJ2-5; CDR3aa: CATSSGGAGETQYF; CDR3nt: TGTGCCACCTCTAGCGGGGGGGCCGGTGAGACCCAGTACTTC